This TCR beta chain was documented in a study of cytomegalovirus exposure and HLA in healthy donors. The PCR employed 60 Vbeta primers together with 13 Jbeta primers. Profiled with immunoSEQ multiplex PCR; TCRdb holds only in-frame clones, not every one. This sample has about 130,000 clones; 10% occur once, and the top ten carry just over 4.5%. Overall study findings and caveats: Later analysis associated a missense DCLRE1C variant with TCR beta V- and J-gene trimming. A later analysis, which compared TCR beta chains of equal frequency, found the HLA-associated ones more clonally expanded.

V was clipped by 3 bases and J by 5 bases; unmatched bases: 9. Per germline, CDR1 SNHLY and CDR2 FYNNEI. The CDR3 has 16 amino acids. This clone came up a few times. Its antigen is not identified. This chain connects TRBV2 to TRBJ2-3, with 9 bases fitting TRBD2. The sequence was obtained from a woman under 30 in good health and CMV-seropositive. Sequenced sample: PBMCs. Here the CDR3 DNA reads TGTGCCAGCAGTGAGGGGCGGGAGGGGTGGGGAGATACGCAGTATTTT. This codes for CASSEGREGWGDTQYF.